The TCR beta chain described here comes from a study of Siglec-9 on CD8 T cells in melanoma. Notes on the study in general: In melanoma tumors, a Siglec-9-marked effector memory CD8+ subset reportedly appeared to accumulate.

As to this clone: Its target is unknown.

This CDR3 spans 17 amino acids. Germline V gene sequence: CDR1 MGHRA, CDR2 YSYEKL. The junction had 6 bases not matched to a gene; V was cut back by 1 base and J by 1 base. The table came from immunoSEQ multiplex PCR; TCRdb's copy has only in-frame clones and leaves some out. The data show around 30,000 clones, 80% seen once. The chain links TRBV4-1 to TRBJ2-3; TRBD2 aligns across 9 bases. The receptor's source is a human donor in good health. Sequenced: Siglec-9- CD8+ T cells sorted from blood. CDR3 in amino acids: CASSQGAAGGRTDTQYF. The CDR3 DNA reads as TGCGCCAGCAGCCAAGGTGCAGCGGGGGGCCGCACAGATACGCAGTATTTT.